The subject of this entry is one T cell receptor beta chain. How the authors handled the data: Amplification of reference gene primers was used by the study to estimate nucleated cell counts. Here immunoSEQ multiplex PCR was the method, and the copy in TCRdb shows in-frame clones only, minus some. The V and J calls and clone size are taken from that table; D and trimming were inferred from the DNA. This table has about 200,000 clones, about 90% appearing once. This CDR3 is built from 14 residues. Germline V gives CDR1 DFQATT, CDR2 SNEGSKA (reference sequence). With 3 bases removed from V and 2 bases from J, the gap between germline ends came to 12 bases. This specimen comes from a study of blood T cell repertoires in COVID-19. Study as a whole: Samples representing acute and convalescent COVID-19 were sourced from the United States, Italy and Spain. From T cells, B-cell-depleted T cells, or PBMCs came the material, which was cDNA or gDNA.

Sequencing was carried out using peripheral blood. The chain recombines TRBV20-1 with TRBJ2-3, with D tentatively TRBD2 (6 bases). The TCR was taken from a young man with acute or convalescent COVID-19. The CDR3 sequence is CSASNSGHTDTQYF. The DNA of the CDR3 is TGCAGTGCTAGTAACAGCGGGCACACAGATACGCAGTATTTT.